This T cell receptor (beta chain) came from a study of blood T cell repertoires in COVID-19 (dated by TCRdb to the early 2020s). Study-level background: The collaborator samples originated in the United States, Italy and Spain and spanned the acute and convalescent phases of COVID-19. The prospective study material was composed of cDNA or gDNA derived from T cells, B-cell-depleted T cells, or PBMCs. Subjects who had been exposed to COVID-19, were actively infected with it, or had recovered from it provided the deeply sampled blood TCRbeta repertoires that made up the dataset. The repertoires were made available in a free public database intended to serve as a resource for research on the immune response to SARS-CoV-2. The samples were drawn from two sources: the first 160 participants of the ongoing ImmuneRACE study, and fewer than 1,500 subjects contributed by 6 global collaborators. Nearly every sample came with metadata listing a de-identified subject ID, COVID-19 status, age in years and sex. HLA class I and class II types, where available, came from metadata supplied by the sample provider rather than from assay-based typing.

As encoded in the germline V gene, CDR1 is LGHNA while CDR2 is YSLEER. Including the terminal cysteine and phenylalanine, the CDR3 comprises 19 residues. Kept here is only the CDR3 DNA, which spans 57 bases and is read in frame from base 1. Trimmed from V: 0 bases; trimmed from J: 0 bases; junction bases lacking a gene match: 12. TCRbeta CDR3 regions were amplified from genomic DNA using the immunoSEQ Assay, a bias-controlled multiplex PCR. The paper's data handling went like this. Nucleated cell counts per sample were estimated from amplification of reference gene primers within the assay. Sequence reads were collapsed and filtered to measure the absolute abundance of every unique TCRbeta CDR3 rearrangement. For each sample, productive Simpson clonality was calculated by taking the square root of Simpson's diversity index across productive rearrangements. What TCRdb holds here is the immuneACCESS table cut down to in-frame rearrangements. Part of the clones is not present; checked against another copy, under half of the missing clones reflect an unresolved V gene, and the others are unexplained. V and J calls and clone size are as listed in that table; D and trimming were resolved from the DNA. Across this sample there are about 240,000 clones, with about 81% seen only once. The ten largest clones add up to roughly 12% of the sample.

Findings and caveats that apply to the study as a whole: How much clinical and demographic metadata was included differed by source and by participant, and the metadata was provided uncurated.

Each collaborating institution followed its own protocols to collect whole blood in K2EDTA tubes. For TCRbeta analysis, collaborators shipped samples as frozen whole blood, isolated PBMCs, or DNA extracted from either of those sample types. Concerning this clone: No antigen is known for it. The input lacks base qualities; no much larger clone sits a single base away.

The rearranged chain carries TRBV4-3 and TRBJ2-7; 9 nucleotides in the junction match TRBD1. The sequencing input was peripheral blood. This TCR derives from a woman in her sixties with active or convalescent COVID-19. The CDR3 is CASSQDIPLQGASSYEQYF. The nucleotide sequence reads as follows: TGCGCCAGCAGCCAAGATATCCCCTTACAGGGGGCGAGCTCCTACGAGCAGTACTTC.